Listed here are 16 T cell receptor beta chains from one sample, sequenced in a study of CD8 T cells in Susac syndrome. Random-hexamer reverse transcription was applied to about 0.5 to 1 ug RNA. TCRdb called the immunoSEQ multiplex PCR reads again in MiXCR, with one record for every CDR3 protein. The sample holds under 250,000 distinct CDR3 sequences, just over 90% seen once. The sequenced sample was CD4+ T cells from PBMCs. The source of these receptors is a human donor with multiple sclerosis.

As DNA, the CDR3 is TGCGCCAGCAGCCTGGGACAGGGTTCTGAAGCTTTCTTT. Translated, it gives CASSLGQGSEAFF. The genes are TRBV5-1 and TRBJ1-1; TRBD1 agrees at 9 bases. The V and J ends lost 4 bases and 6 bases, in that order; junction bases with no gene match: 4. The germline CDR1 and CDR2 sequences are SGHRS and YFSETQ. The CDR3 has 13 residues.

The rearrangement links TRBV20-1 to TRBJ2-5, with TRBD2 identical over 12 bases. The CDR3 has 15 amino acids. The V and J ends lost 4 bases and 5 bases, in that order; junction bases with no gene match: 8. Germline values: CDR1 DFQATT, CDR2 SNEGSKA (reference sequence). The CDR3 is CSATRLAGDVETQYF. In DNA, the CDR3 is TGCAGTGCTACTCGACTAGCGGGAGATGTGGAGACCCAGTACTTC.

The genes are TRBV20-1 and TRBJ2-7; 10 nucleotides line up with TRBD1. V lost 6 bases to trimming and J lost 0 bases; unmatched junction nucleotides: 8. Germline values: CDR1 DFQATT, CDR2 SNEGSKA (reference sequence). This CDR3 is built from 15 residues. The CDR3 spells CSASKDRGFSYEQYF. CDR3 nucleotide sequence: TGCAGTGCAAGTAAGGACAGGGGGTTCTCCTACGAGCAGTACTTC.

The CDR3 here is CASSLVGDQLTDTQYF. The CDR3 DNA reads TGCGCCAGCAGCTTGGTTGGGGACCAGTTGACAGATACGCAGTATTTT. The J gene is TRBJ2-3, the V gene TRBV5-1, with D possibly called TRBD1 or TRBD2 (5 bases each). From germline, CDR1 is SGHRS and CDR2 YFSETQ. The CDR3 covers 16 residues. V was pared by 0 bases and J by 3 bases, with 14 bases between.

The chain recombines TRBV12-3 or TRBV12-4 with TRBJ2-1; 13 bases are a match to TRBD2. Losses at the gene ends were 5 bases for V and 9 bases for J; bases not matched to a gene: 10. CDR3 length equals 16 residues. Written as DNA, the CDR3 is TGTGCCAGCAGTCCCTCCGGGACTAGCGGGGTTAGTGAGCAGTTCTTC. It encodes CASSPSGTSGVSEQFF.

The chain is built from TRBV3-1 and TRBJ1-3, with unresolved D. V lost 0 bases to trimming and J lost 1 base, with 10 bases between them. Germline V lookup: CDR1 LGHDT, CDR2 YNNKEL (reference sequence). CDR3 length: 16 amino acids. For the CDR3, the DNA is TGTGCCAGCAGCCAAGAGTCCGGGGTTTCTGGAAACACCATATATTTT. Amino acids: CASSQESGVSGNTIYF.

This sequence joins TRBV20-1 and TRBJ1-2, with D hard to call. This CDR3 has 13 amino acids. Germline CDR1 reads DFQATT; CDR2 reads SNEGSKA (reference sequence). Trimming took off 3 bases at V and 2 bases at J, with 10 bases between the two ends. CDR3: CSASQSGNYGYTF. For the CDR3, the DNA is TGCAGTGCTAGTCAGTCGGGGAACTATGGCTACACCTTC.

The V and J genes are TRBV19 and TRBJ1-2; tentatively, D is TRBD1 (6 bases). Germline-derived CDR1 and CDR2 are LNHDA and SQIVND (reference sequence). The CDR3 consists of 13 residues. V lost 6 bases and J lost 5, with 13 bases in between. The DNA for the CDR3 is TGTGCCAGTAGCCCCGACAGGATATATGGCTACACCTTC. Protein product: CASSPDRIYGYTF.

This chain uses TRBV7-3 with TRBJ2-1, with D unclear. The CDR3 is made up of 12 amino acids. Germline loops: CDR1 SGHTA, CDR2 FQGTGA. The ends were cut back, 6 bases at V and 6 bases at J, with 9 bases in the middle. The CDR3 coding sequence is TGTGCCAGCAGTTCGAGAGGCAATGAGCAGTTCTTC. This encodes CASSSRGNEQFF. Using reference TRBV7-3 and TRBJ2-1 for the parts outside the CDR3, the full variable domain is GAGVSQTPSNKVTEKGKYVELRCDPISGHTALYWYRQSLGQGPEFLIYFQGTGAADDSGLPNDRFFAVRPEGSVSTLKIQRTERGDSAVYLCASSSRGNEQFFGPGTRLTVL.

The chain has TRBV5-1 and TRBJ2-5; no clear D. The germline V gene has CDR1 SGHRS and CDR2 YFSETQ. The CDR3 runs to 14 residues. The ends were cut back, 1 base at V and 5 bases at J, with 12 bases in the middle. The CDR3 DNA is TGCGCCAGCAGCTTGTTTGGGGTTGAGGAGACCCAGTACTTC. Translating gives CASSLFGVEETQYF.

This clonotype showed up just once. The chain carries TRBV10-3 and TRBJ2-3, with 8 positions matching TRBD2. The germline gives CDR1 ENHRY, CDR2 SYGVKD. This CDR3 is 16 amino acids long. The junction had 9 bases not matched to a gene; V was cut back by 3 bases and J by 4 bases. CDR3 coding DNA: TGTGCCATCAGTGACCCAAGCGGGAGAGGGGCAGATACGCAGTATTTT. Translation: CAISDPSGRGADTQYF.

This clonotype was found once. At one of its ends the junction is not consistent with the germline gene, which may arise from a read error. The V and J genes are TRBV6-5 and TRBJ2-7; 8 nucleotides line up with TRBD1. Germline V gene sequence: CDR1 MNHEY, CDR2 SVGAGI. The CDR3 extends over 15 amino acids. This CDR3 reads CASNRPGQDYYEQHF. CDR3 in DNA: TGTGCCAGCAACAGGCCGGGACAGGACTACTACGAGCAGCACTTC.

J is TRBJ1-2 and V is TRBV5-6, with D uncertain. CDR1 and CDR2 from the germline V gene are SGHDT and YYEEEE. Trimming shortened V by 2 bases and J by 7 bases, and 18 bases separated the two germline ends. This CDR3 is 15 amino acids long. CDR3 DNA sequence: TGTGCCAGCAGCTTTTGGTCCTCAGATATCAGTGGCTACACCTTC. Protein: CASSFWSSDISGYTF.

The J gene is TRBJ2-7, the V gene TRBV12-5; 8 bases map to TRBD2. From germline, CDR1 is LGHNT and CDR2 FRNRAP. V was pared by 0 bases and J by 6 bases, with 10 bases of the junction left unmatched. The CDR3 sequence is 16 residues long. This chain's CDR3 is CASGLVITAGGTEQYF. CDR3 nucleotides: TGTGCTAGTGGTTTGGTAATTACTGCGGGGGGCACCGAGCAGTACTTC.

The V gene is TRBV3-1, the J gene TRBJ2-5; D might be TRBD1 (6 bases). V gave up 0 bases and J gave up 4 bases, with 9 bases separating them. Per the germline V gene, CDR1 is LGHDT and CDR2 is YNNKEL (reference sequence). CDR3 length equals 14 residues. CDR3 residues: CASSQDQGLETQYF. In nucleotides, the CDR3 is TGTGCCAGCAGCCAAGACCAGGGGCTAGAGACCCAGTACTTC.

The rearrangement joins TRBV5-4 to TRBJ2-7; 10 bases map to TRBD1. V lost 4 bases and J lost 2; bases outside the gene matches: 3. The length of the CDR3 is 14 residues. Looked up from germline, CDR1 is SGHNT and CDR2 is YYREEE (reference sequence). CDR3: CASSPGQGAYEQYF. The CDR3 nucleotides read TGTGCCAGCAGCCCAGGACAGGGGGCCTACGAGCAGTACTTC.